This T cell receptor beta chain comes out of a study of T cell responses to AZD1222 COVID-19 vaccine. V lost 5 bases to trimming and J lost 6 bases, with 10 bases between them. This CDR3 has 12 residues. Germline CDR1 SEHNR, CDR2 FQNEAQ (reference sequence). Findings and caveats of the study: Only five or six AZD1222 recipients tested seropositive at baseline. Dominant at 160-218 and 743-854, vaccine-associated CD4 TCRs also spanned spike. The donors showed a predominance of white British ancestry and of females, with possible underestimation of clonal diversity.

This clone turned up a few times. Antigen unknown. The assay was immunoSEQ multiplex PCR, and TCRdb's table has in-frame clones only and misses some. The top ten clones hold around 12% of a sample with over 100,000 clones, 70% to 90% of them seen once. Source: peripheral blood, taken on day 0 of AZD1222 vaccination. The TCR sequence derives from an adult in good health. The chain has TRBV7-9 and TRBJ1-2; D is undetermined. The CDR3 reads CASSIDPDGYTF. The CDR3 region has the DNA TGTGCCAGCAGCATAGACCCGGATGGCTACACCTTC. Based on the CDR3 plus reference TRBV7-9 and TRBJ1-2, the full variable domain is DTGVSQNPRHKITKRGQNVTFRCDPISEHNRLYWYRQTLGQGPEFLTYFQNEAQLEKSRLLSDRFSAERPKGSFSTLEIQRTEQGDSAMYLCASSIDPDGYTFGSGTRLTVV.